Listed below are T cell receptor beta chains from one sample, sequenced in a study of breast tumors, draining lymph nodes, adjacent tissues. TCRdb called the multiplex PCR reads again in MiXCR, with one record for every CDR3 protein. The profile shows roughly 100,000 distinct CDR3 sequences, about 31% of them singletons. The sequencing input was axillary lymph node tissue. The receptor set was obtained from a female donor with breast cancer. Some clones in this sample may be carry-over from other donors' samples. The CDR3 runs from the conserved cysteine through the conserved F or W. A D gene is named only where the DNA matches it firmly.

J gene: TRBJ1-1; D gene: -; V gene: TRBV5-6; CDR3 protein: CASSTQQGAYEEAFF
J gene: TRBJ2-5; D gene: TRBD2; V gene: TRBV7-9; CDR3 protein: CASNRGGRGTQYF
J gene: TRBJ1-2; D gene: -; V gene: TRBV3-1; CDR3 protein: CASSQSPGANYGYTF
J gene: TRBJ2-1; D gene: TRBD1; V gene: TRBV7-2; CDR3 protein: CASSPRTGGGHEQFF
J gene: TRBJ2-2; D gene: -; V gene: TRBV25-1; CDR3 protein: CASGNTGELFF
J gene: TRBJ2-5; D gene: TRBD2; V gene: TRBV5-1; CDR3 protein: CASSSRTSGNFQETQYF
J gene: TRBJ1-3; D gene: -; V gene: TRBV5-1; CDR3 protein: CASSWGSSGNTIYF
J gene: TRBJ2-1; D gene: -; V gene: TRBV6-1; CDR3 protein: CASSVITQGQFF
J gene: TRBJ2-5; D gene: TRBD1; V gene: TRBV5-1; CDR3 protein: CASRGYRGRDTQYF
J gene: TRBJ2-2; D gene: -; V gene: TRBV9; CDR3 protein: CASSVRTGGGELFF